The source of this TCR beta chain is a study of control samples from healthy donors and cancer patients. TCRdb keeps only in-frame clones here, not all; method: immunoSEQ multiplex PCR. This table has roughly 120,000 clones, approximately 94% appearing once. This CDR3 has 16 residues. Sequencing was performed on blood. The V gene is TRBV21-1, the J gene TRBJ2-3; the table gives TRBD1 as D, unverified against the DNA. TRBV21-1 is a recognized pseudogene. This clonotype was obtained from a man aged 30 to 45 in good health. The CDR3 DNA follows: TGTGCCAGCACACCGGGACAGGGGGAAAGCACAGATACGCAGTATTTT. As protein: CASTPGQGESTDTQYF.